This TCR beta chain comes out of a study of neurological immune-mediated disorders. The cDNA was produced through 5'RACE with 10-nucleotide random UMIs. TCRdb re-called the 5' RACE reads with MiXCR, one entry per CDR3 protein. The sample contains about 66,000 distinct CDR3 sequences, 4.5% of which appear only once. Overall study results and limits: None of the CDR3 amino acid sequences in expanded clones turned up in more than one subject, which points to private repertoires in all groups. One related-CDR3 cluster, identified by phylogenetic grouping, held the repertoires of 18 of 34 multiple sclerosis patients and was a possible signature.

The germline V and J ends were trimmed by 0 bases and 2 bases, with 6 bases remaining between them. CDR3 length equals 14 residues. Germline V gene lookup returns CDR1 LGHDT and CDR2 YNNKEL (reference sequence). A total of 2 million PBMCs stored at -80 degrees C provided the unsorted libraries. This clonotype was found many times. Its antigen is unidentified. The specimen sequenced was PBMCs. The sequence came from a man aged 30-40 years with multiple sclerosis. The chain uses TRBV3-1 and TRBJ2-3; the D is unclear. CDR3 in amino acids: CASSQDAYTDTQYF. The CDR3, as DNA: TGTGCCAGCAGCCAAGATGCCTACACAGATACGCAGTATTTT.